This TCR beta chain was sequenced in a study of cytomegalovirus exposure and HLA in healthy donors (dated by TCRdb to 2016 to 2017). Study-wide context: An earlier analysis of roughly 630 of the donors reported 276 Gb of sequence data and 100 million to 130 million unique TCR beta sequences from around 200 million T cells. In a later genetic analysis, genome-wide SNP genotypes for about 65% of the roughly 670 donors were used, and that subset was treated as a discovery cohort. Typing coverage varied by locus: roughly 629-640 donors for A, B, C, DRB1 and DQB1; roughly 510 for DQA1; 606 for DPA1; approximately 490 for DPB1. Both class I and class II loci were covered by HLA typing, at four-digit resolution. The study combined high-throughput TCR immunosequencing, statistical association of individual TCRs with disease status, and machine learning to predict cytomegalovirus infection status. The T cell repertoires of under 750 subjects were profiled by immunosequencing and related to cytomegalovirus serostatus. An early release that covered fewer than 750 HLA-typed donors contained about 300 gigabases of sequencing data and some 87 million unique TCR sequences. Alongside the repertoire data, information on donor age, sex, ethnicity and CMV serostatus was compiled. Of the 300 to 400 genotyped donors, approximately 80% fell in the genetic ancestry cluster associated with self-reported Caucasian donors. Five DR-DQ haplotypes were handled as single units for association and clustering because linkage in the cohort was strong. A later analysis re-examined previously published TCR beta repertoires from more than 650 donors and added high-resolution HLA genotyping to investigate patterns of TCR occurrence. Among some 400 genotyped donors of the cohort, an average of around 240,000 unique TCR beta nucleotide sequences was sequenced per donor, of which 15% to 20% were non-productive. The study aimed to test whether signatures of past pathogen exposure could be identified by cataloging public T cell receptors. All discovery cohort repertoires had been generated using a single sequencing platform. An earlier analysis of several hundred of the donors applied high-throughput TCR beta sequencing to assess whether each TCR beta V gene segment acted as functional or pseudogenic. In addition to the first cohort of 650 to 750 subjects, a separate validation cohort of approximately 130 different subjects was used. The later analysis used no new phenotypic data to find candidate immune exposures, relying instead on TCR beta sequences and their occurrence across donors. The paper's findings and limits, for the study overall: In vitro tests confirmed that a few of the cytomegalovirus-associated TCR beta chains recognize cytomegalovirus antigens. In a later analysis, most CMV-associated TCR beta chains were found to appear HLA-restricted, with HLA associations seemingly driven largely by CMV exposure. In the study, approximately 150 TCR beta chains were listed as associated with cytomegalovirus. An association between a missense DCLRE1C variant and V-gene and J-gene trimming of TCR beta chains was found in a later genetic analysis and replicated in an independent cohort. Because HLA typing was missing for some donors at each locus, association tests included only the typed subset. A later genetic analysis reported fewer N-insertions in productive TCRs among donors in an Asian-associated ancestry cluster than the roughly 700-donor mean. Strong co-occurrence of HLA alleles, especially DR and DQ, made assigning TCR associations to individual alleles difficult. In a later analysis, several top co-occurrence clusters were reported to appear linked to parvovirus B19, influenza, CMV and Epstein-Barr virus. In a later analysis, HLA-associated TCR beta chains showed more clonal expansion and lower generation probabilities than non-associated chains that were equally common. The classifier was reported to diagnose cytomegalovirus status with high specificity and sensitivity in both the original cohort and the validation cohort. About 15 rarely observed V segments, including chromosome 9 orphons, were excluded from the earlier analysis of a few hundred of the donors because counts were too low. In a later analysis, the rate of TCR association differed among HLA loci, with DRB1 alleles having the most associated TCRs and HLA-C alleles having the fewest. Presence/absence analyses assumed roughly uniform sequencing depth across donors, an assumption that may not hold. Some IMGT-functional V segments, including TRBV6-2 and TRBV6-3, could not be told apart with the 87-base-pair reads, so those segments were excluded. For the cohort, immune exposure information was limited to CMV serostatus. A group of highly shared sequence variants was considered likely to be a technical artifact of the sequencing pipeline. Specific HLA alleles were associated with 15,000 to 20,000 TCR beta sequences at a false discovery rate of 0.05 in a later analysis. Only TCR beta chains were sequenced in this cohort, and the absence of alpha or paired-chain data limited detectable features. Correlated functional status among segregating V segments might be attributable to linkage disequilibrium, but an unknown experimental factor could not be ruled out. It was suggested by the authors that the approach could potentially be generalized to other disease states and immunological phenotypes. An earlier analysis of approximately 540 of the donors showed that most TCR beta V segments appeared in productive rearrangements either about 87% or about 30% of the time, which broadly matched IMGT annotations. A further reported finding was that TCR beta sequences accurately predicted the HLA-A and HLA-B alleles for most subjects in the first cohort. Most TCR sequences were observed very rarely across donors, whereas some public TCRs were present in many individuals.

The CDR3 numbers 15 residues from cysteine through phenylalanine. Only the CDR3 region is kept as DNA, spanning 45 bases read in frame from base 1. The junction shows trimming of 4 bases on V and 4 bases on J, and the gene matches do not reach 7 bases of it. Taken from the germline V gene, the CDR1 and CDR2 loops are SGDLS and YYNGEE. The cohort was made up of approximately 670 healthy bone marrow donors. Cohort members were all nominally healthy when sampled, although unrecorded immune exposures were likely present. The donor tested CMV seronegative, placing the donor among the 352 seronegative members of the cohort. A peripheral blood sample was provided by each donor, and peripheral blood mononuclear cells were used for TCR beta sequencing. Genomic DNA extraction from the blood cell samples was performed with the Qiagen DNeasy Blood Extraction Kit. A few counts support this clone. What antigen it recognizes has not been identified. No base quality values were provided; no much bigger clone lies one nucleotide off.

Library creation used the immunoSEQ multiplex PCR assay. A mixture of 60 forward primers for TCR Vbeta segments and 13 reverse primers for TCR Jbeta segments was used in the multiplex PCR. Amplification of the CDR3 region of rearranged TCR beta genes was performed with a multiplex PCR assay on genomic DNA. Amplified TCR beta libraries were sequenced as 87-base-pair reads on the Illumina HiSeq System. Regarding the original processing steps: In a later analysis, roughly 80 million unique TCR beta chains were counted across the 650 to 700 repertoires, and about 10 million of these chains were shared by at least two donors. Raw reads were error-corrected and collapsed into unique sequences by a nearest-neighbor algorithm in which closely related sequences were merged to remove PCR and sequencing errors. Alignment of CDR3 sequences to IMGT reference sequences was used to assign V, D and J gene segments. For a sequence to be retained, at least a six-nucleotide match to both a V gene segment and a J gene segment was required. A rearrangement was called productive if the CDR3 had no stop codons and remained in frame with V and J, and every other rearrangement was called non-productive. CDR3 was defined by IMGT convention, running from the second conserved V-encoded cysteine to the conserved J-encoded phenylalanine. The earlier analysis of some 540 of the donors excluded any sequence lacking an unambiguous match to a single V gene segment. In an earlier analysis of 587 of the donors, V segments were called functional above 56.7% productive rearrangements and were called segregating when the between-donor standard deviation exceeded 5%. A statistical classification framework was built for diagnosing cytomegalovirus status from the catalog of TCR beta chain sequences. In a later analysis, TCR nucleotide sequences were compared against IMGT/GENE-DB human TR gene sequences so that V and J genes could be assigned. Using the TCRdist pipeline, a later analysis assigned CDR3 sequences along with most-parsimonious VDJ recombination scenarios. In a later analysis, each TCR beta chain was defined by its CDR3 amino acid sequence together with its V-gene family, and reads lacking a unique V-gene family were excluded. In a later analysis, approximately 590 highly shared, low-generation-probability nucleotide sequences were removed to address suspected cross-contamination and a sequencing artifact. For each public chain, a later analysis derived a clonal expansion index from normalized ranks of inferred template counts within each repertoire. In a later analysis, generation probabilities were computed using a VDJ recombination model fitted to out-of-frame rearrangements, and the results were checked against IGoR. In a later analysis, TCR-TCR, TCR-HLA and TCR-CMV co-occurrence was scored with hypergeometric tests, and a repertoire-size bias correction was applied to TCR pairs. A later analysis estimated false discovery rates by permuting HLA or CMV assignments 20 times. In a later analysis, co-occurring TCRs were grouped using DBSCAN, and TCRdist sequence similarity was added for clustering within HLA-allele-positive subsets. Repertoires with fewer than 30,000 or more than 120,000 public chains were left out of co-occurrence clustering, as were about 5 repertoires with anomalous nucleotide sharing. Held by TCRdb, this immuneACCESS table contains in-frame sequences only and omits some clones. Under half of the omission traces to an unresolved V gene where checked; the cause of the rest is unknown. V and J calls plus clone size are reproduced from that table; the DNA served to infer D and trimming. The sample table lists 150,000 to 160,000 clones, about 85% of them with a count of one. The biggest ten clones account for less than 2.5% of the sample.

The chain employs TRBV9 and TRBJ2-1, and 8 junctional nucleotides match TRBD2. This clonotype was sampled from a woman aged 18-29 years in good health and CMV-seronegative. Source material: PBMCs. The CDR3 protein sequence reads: CASSIPSGLYNEQFF. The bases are TGTGCCAGCAGCATCCCTAGCGGGCTATACAATGAGCAGTTCTTC.